A single sample gave rise to the 22 T cell receptor beta chains below, sequenced in a study of Ad26.COV2.S vaccination and SARS-CoV-2 variants. Profiled with immunoSEQ multiplex PCR; TCRdb holds only in-frame clones, not every one. The repertoire holds fewer than 500,000 clones, with 80% to 95% as singletons. Noted treatment: over 15 received Ad26.COV2.S at low or high dose, single or two shots; roughly five received placebo; per-sample allocation not given. At day 63 after the first vaccine or placebo injection, samples were drawn. The input for sequencing was peripheral blood, taken in a trial of Ad26.COV2.S vaccine versus placebo. These receptors all stem from a person between 18 and 65 years old who received the Ad26.COV2.S COVID-19 vaccine or a placebo.

V gene TRBV28 combines with J gene TRBJ2-1; D call uncertain. This CDR3 has 13 residues. CDR1 and CDR2 (germline): MDHEN, SYDVKM. Trimming left V 2 bases short and J 7 bases short, with 9 bases between. The chain's CDR3 is CASSLSAPNEQFF. The CDR3 DNA is TGTGCCAGCAGTTTAAGCGCTCCTAATGAGCAGTTCTTC.

V usage is TRBV9 and J usage is TRBJ1-2, with D possibly TRBD1 on 5 matching bases. The CDR3 sequence is 14 residues long. Germline V gene sequence: CDR1 SGDLS, CDR2 YYNGEE. The ends were cut back, 0 bases at V and 2 bases at J, with 8 bases in the middle. The CDR3 DNA reads TGTGCCAGCAGCGTAGCGGACACCAACTATGGCTACACCTTC. Translation: CASSVADTNYGYTF.

This clone was seen only once. The chain has TRBV18 and TRBJ2-5; D gene unclear. The CDR3 contains 14 residues. V was clipped by 3 bases and J by 5 bases, with 13 bases between them. In germline, CDR1 is KGHSH, CDR2 LQKENI. The CDR3 DNA is TGTGCCAGCTCACCGGACGGGCCATGGGAGACCCAGTACTTC. Translating gives CASSPDGPWETQYF.

The V call is TRBV6-2 or TRBV6-3, the J call TRBJ1-2, with D unresolved. The germline V gene encodes CDR1 MNHEY and CDR2 SVGEGT. This CDR3 has 14 amino acids. Trimming shortened V by 0 bases and J by 1 base, and 6 bases separated the two germline ends. The CDR3 sequence is CASSYSTINYGYTF. The CDR3 coding sequence is TGTGCCAGCAGTTACTCAACAATTAACTATGGCTACACCTTC.

Details on this clone: An end of the junction differs from the germline gene, which may be a read error. The J gene is TRBJ1-2, the V gene TRBV29-1, with D possibly matching TRBD1 (5 bases). The CDR3 spans 11 residues. Germline lookup yields CDR1 SQVTM and CDR2 ANQGSEA. The CDR3 reads CSVEEWRDAYF. The CDR3, as DNA: TGCAGCGTTGAAGAGTGGCGGGACGCCTACTTC.

This clone was detected a few times. The rearrangement joins TRBV7-8 to TRBJ2-7, with TRBD1 as a possible D gene (6 bases). V lost 5 bases and J lost 3, with 14 bases in between. CDR1 SGHVS and CDR2 FQNEAQ come from the germline V gene. The CDR3 totals 14 residues. This CDR3 is CASSGWDTDYEQYF. The CDR3 DNA is TGTGCCAGCAGCGGCTGGGACACCGACTACGAGCAGTACTTC.

The rearrangement links TRBV7-8 to TRBJ1-2; no definite D call. The CDR3 spans 15 residues. V shed 0 bases and J shed 4 bases, with 12 bases lying between them. CDR1 and CDR2 (germline): SGHVS, FQNEAQ. The CDR3 region has the DNA TGTGCCAGCAGCTTAGCCGCTGGCCGGAGCTATGGCTACACCTTC. It is translated as CASSLAAGRSYGYTF.

The chain combines TRBV10-3 with TRBJ2-1; D could derive from TRBD1 or TRBD2 (7 bases each). Trimming pared 6 bases from V and 6 bases from J, leaving 15 bases between. Germline lookup yields CDR1 ENHRY and CDR2 SYGVKD. This CDR3 is built from 14 residues. The CDR3 is CAIRAGGGGNEQFF. The CDR3 DNA reads as TGTGCCATCAGGGCAGGGGGAGGGGGCAATGAGCAGTTCTTC.

The J gene is TRBJ1-5, the V gene TRBV5-5, with a tentative D call TRBD1 (5 bases). Germline CDR1 is SGHKS and CDR2 is YYEKEE (reference sequence). V was shortened by 2 bases and J by 5 bases, with 8 bases between the two germline ends. The CDR3 consists of 13 residues. The CDR3 region is CASSFDSYQPQHF. CDR3 bases: TGTGCCAGCAGCTTCGACAGTTATCAGCCCCAGCATTTT.

The rearrangement links TRBV30 to TRBJ1-2; D might be TRBD1 (6 bases). The V gene lost 2 bases and the J gene lost 8 bases, with 24 bases spanning the gap. Germline assignment: CDR1 GTSNPN and CDR2 SVGIG (reference sequence). The CDR3 extends over 16 amino acids. The CDR3 is CAWSPIGTTLWLGYTF. The CDR3 DNA reads as TGTGCCTGGAGTCCCATAGGGACAACTCTATGGCTCGGCTACACCTTC.

The gene calls are TRBV6-2 or TRBV6-3 and TRBJ2-7; TRBD2 aligns across 12 bases. Germline CDR1 is MNHEY and CDR2 is SVGEGT. The CDR3 is 16 amino acids. With 5 bases clipped from V and 4 bases from J, the junction kept 9 bases outside the gene matches. The CDR3: CASSDGTSGRGYEQYF. In DNA, the CDR3 is TGTGCCAGCAGTGACGGGACTAGCGGGCGTGGGTACGAGCAGTACTTC.

A single count supports this clone. The rearrangement joins TRBV5-4 to TRBJ1-1; TRBD1 matches at 9 bases. Looked up from germline, CDR1 is SGHNT and CDR2 is YYREEE (reference sequence). Germline trimming cut 4 bases from V and 1 base from J; bases unmatched to any gene: 5. The CDR3 covers 15 residues. CDR3 sequence reads: CASSRGQGTNTEAFF. In DNA, the CDR3 is TGTGCCAGCAGCCGAGGACAGGGGACGAACACTGAAGCTTTCTTT.

The rearrangement links TRBV5-5 to TRBJ1-6, with D unresolved. Germline V lookup: CDR1 SGHKS, CDR2 YYEKEE (reference sequence). V shed 3 bases and J shed 8 bases, with 12 bases lying between them. CDR3 length equals 14 residues. CDR3 region: CASSYGPPDSPLHF. The DNA for the CDR3 is TGTGCCAGCAGCTACGGGCCCCCTGATTCACCCCTCCACTTT.

The chain recombines TRBV28 with TRBJ1-2, with 10 bases identical to TRBD1. The CDR3 consists of 15 residues. The germline V gene encodes CDR1 MDHEN and CDR2 SYDVKM. Unmatched junction bases numbered 12, after V lost 6 bases and J lost 8 bases. CDR3 amino acids: CASRLPGQGTWGYTF. CDR3 in DNA: TGTGCCAGCAGATTGCCGGGACAGGGGACTTGGGGCTACACCTTC.

This clone was counted once. The chain has TRBV30 and TRBJ1-2; D is unresolved. The length of the CDR3 is 10 residues. In germline, CDR1 is GTSNPN, CDR2 SVGIG (reference sequence). CDR3 in DNA: TGTGCTCTACGCAACTATGGCTACACCTTC. Translation: CALRNYGYTF.

CDR3 sequence reads: CASWRGTEAFF. The DNA for the CDR3 is TGTGCCAGCTGGAGGGGGACTGAAGCTTTCTTT. This chain joins TRBV7-9 and TRBJ1-1; possible D gene TRBD1, 6 bases. Germline CDR1 SEHNR, CDR2 FQNEAQ (reference sequence). The CDR3 runs to 11 residues. Trimming removed 8 bases from V and 5 bases from J, with 9 bases in between.

This chain joins TRBV10-3 and TRBJ2-1; D is perhaps TRBD2 (5 bases). The CDR3 spans 14 residues. Trimming shortened V by 2 bases and J by 8 bases, and 13 bases separated the two germline ends. In germline, CDR1 is ENHRY, CDR2 SYGVKD. The CDR3 reads CAISEELVGYEQFF. The DNA for the CDR3 is TGTGCCATCAGTGAGGAACTAGTTGGGTATGAGCAGTTCTTC.

The CDR3 DNA sequence: TGTGCCACCAAGGACAGGGTCAATCAGCCCCAGCATTTT. Protein product: CATKDRVNQPQHF. The V call is TRBV2, the J call TRBJ1-5, with 8 bases aligning to TRBD1. The J segment lost 3 bases and the V segment lost 10 bases, leaving 5 bases of the junction unmatched. CDR1 and CDR2 (germline): SNHLY, FYNNEI. CDR3 length: 13 residues.

The V gene is TRBV7-2, the J gene TRBJ1-2, with D unclear. CDR1 and CDR2 (germline): SGHTA, FQGNSA. Between the trimmed V and J ends, which lost 2 bases and 4 bases, there was a span of 14 bases. The CDR3 covers 15 residues. The chain's CDR3 is CASSLRVGEGYGYTF. Written as DNA, the CDR3 is TGTGCCAGCAGCTTAAGGGTTGGGGAGGGCTATGGCTACACCTTC.

V usage is TRBV19 and J usage is TRBJ2-3, with D possibly matching TRBD2 (6 bases). V was shortened by 6 bases and J by 6 bases, with 16 bases between the two germline ends. The CDR3 contains 14 residues. CDR1 and CDR2 (germline): LNHDA, SQIVND (reference sequence). The CDR3 here is CASSPGGYLDTQYF. In DNA form, the CDR3 reads TGTGCCAGTAGCCCCGGGGGATATTTGGATACGCAGTATTTT.

CDR3 residues: CAWSAPGAGNQPQHF. CDR3 coding DNA: TGTGCCTGGAGTGCCCCCGGGGCTGGGAATCAGCCCCAGCATTTT. The chain carries TRBV30 and TRBJ1-5; D is possibly TRBD1 (5 bases). V lost 1 base to trimming and J lost 4 bases, with 14 bases between them. The CDR3 has 15 residues. Germline CDR1 GTSNPN, CDR2 SVGIG (reference sequence).

The rearrangement links TRBV7-6 to TRBJ1-6; D is uncertain. Germline V gene sequence: CDR1 SGHVS, CDR2 FNYEAQ. V lost 1 base to trimming and J lost 2 bases, with 3 bases between them. The CDR3 covers 14 residues. The chain's CDR3 is CASSLGPYNSPLHF. CDR3 nucleotide sequence: TGTGCCAGCAGCTTAGGCCCCTATAATTCACCCCTCCACTTT.